This T cell receptor beta chain was sequenced in a study of blood T cells in healthy people across ages. Sample-barcoded 5' priming and a J-beta primer mix drove a second PCR of about 6 to 12 cycles. Every molecule of cDNA carried a tag from a template-switch adaptor with 12 random nucleotides. TCRdb redid the calling of the 5' RACE reads with MiXCR, one entry per CDR3 protein. The sample includes 500,000 to 550,000 distinct CDR3 sequences, approximately 25% of them seen just once. As to this clonotype: The antigen is undetermined.

The CDR3 covers 14 residues. CDR1 is SQVTM and CDR2 is ANQGSEA in the germline V gene. V lost 6 bases, J lost 0 bases, and 15 bases lay in between. Whole-study results and caveats: It was found that TCR beta diversity correlated strongly with the percentage of naive T cells. The unsorted PBMCs prevented any conclusive comparison of naive versus antigen-experienced cells.

Another study also made use of these data, one on T cells of mothers and their children. That study adds: Whatever RNA was extracted went entirely into cDNA synthesis, at approximately 1.4 ug per 15 ul.

The TCR comes from a boy younger than 18 in good health. The chain carries TRBV29-1 and TRBJ2-7, with D tentatively TRBD2 (6 bases). Sequences were obtained from blood. CDR3 sequence (DNA): TGCAGCGTCGGGAGCGTGGCGGACTCCTACGAGCAGTACTTC. Translated, it gives CSVGSVADSYEQYF.